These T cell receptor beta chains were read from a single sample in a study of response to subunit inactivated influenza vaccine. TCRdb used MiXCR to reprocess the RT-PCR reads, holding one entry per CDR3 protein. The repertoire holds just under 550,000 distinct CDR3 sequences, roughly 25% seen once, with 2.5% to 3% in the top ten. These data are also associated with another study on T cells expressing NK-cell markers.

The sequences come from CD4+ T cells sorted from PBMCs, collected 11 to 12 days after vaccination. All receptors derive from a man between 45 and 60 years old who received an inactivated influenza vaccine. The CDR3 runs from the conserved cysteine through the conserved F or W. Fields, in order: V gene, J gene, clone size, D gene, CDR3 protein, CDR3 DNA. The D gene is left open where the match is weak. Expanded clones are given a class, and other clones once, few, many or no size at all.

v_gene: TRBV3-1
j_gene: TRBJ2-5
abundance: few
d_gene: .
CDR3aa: CASSILRGKETQYF
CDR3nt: TGTGCCAGCAGCATTCTAAGAGGGAAGGAGACCCAGTACTTC

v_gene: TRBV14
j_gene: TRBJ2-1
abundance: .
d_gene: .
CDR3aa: CASRRAGASNEQFF
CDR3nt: TGTGCCAGCAGGCGAGCAGGGGCTTCCAATGAGCAGTTCTTC

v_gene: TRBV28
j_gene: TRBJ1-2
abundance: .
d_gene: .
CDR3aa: CASSLLAPTGNGYTF
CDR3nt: TGTGCCAGCAGTTTATTGGCACCGACGGGTAATGGCTACACCTTC

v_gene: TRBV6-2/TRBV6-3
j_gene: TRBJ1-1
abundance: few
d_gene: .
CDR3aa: CASSYNFANTEAFF
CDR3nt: TGTGCCAGCAGTTACAATTTCGCGAACACTGAAGCTTTCTTT

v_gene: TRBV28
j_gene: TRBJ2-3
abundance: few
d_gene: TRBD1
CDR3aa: CASSFPSGQGYF
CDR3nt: TGTGCCAGCAGTTTCCCAAGCGGACAGGGGTATTTT

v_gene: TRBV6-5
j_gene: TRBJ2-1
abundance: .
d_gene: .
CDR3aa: CASSLDGIGNEQFF
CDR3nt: TGTGCCAGCAGTTTGGACGGGATAGGTAATGAGCAGTTCTTC

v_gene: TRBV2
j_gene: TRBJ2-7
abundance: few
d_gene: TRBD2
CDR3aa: CASGAGVDSYEQYF
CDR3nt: TGTGCCAGCGGCGCGGGAGTTGACTCCTACGAGCAGTACTTC

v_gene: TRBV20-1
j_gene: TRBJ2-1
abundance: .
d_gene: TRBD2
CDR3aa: CSAPPAGGLNEQFF
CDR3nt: TGCAGTGCTCCGCCAGCGGGAGGCCTCAATGAGCAGTTCTTC

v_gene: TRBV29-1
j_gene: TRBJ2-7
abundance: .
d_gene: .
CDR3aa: CSVEVTGVGGKQYF
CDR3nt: TGCAGCGTTGAAGTCACAGGGGTCGGGGGAAAGCAGTACTTC

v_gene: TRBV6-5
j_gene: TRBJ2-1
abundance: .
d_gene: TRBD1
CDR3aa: CASSYRVQGVNEQFF
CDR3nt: TGTGCCAGCAGTTATCGTGTACAGGGGGTGAATGAGCAGTTCTTC

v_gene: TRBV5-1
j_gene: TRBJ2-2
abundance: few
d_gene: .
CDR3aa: CASSAGHTGELFF
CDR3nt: TGCGCCAGCAGCGCGGGGCACACCGGGGAGCTGTTTTTT